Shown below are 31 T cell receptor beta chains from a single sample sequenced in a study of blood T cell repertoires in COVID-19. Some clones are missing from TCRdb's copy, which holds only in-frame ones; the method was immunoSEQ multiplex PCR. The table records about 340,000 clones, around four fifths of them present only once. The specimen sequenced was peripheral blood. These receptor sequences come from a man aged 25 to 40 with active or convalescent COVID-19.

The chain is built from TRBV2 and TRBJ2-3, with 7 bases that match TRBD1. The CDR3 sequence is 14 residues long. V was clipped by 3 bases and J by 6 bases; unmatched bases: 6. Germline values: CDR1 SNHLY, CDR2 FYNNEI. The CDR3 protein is CASSERQGVDTQYF. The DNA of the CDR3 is TGTGCCAGCAGTGAGAGACAGGGTGTGGATACGCAGTATTTT.

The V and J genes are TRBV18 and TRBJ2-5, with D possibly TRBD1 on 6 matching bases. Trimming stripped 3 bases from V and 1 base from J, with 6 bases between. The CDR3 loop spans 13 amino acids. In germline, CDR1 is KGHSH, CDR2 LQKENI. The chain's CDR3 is CASSPDSQETQYF. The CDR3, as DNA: TGTGCCAGCTCACCGGACAGCCAAGAGACCCAGTACTTC.

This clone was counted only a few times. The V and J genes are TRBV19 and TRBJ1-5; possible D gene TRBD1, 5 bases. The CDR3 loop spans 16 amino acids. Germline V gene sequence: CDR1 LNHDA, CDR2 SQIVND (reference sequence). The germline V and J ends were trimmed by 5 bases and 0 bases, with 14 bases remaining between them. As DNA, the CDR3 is TGTGCCAGTAGTCCCAGACAGAGCTATAGCAATCAGCCCCAGCATTTT. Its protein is CASSPRQSYSNQPQHF.

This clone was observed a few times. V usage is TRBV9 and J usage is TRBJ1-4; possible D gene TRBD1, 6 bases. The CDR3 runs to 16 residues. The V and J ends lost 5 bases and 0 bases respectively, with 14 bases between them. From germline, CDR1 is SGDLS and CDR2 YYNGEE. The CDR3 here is CASSPGTLATNEKLFF. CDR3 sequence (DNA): TGTGCCAGCAGTCCCGGGACACTTGCAACTAATGAAAAACTGTTTTTT. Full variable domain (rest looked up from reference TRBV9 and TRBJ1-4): DSGVTQTPKHLITATGQRVTLRCSPRSGDLSVYWYQQSLDQGLQFLIQYYNGEERAKGNILERFSAQQFPDLHSELNLSSLELGDSALYFCASSPGTLATNEKLFFGSGTQLSVL.

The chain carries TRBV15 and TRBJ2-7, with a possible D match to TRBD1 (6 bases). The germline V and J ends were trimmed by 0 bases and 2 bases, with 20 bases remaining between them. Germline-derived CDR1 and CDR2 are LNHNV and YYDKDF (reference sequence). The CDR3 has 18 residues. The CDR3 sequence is CATSRDDGRQVIPYEQYF. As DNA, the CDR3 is TGTGCCACCAGCAGAGACGACGGCCGACAGGTAATACCCTACGAGCAGTACTTC.

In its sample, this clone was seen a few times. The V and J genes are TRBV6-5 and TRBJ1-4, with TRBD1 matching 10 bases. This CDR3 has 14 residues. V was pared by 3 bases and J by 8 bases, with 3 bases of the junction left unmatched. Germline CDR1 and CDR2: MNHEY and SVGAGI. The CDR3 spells CASSYRDRGEKLFF. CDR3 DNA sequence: TGTGCCAGCAGTTATAGGGACAGGGGAGAAAAACTGTTTTTT.

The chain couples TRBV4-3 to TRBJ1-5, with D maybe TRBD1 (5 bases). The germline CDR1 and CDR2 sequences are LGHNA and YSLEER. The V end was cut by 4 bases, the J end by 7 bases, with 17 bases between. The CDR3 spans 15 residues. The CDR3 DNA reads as TGCGCCAGCAGCCCAGGCGGGGCCGGGAGACAGCCCCAGCATTTT. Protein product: CASSPGGAGRQPQHF.

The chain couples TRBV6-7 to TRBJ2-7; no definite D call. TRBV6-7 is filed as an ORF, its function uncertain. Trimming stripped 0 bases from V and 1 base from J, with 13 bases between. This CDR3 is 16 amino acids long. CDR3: CASSYSRFLGSYEQYF. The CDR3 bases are TGTGCCAGCAGTTACTCGCGGTTCCTAGGATCCTACGAGCAGTACTTC.

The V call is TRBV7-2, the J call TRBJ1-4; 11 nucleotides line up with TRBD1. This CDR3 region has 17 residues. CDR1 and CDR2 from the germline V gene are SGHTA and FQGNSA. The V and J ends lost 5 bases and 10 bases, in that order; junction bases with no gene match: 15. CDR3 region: CASSTKFAGQGVGKLFF. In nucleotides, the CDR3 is TGTGCCAGCAGCACGAAGTTCGCGGGACAGGGGGTAGGAAAACTGTTTTTT.

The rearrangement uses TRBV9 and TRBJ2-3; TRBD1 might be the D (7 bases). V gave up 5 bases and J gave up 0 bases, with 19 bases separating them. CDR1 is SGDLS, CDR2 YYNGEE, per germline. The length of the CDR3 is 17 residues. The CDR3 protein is CASSRRGGGESTDTQYF. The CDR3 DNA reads TGTGCCAGCAGTCGCAGAGGAGGGGGCGAAAGCACAGATACGCAGTATTTT.

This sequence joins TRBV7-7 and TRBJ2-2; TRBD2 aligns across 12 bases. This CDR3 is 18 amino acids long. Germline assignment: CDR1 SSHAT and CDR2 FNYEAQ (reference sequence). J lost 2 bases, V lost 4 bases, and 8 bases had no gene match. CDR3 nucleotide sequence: TGTGCCAGCAGCTCCCGGACTAGCGGGGATTTCAACACCGGGGAGCTGTTTTTT. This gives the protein CASSSRTSGDFNTGELFF.

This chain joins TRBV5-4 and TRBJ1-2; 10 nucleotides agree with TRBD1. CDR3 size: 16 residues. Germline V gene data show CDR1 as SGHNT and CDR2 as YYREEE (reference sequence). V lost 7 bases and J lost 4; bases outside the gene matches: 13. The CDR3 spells CASRGTGDVGVYGYTF. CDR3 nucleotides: TGTGCCAGCCGGGGGACAGGGGATGTAGGCGTCTATGGCTACACCTTC.

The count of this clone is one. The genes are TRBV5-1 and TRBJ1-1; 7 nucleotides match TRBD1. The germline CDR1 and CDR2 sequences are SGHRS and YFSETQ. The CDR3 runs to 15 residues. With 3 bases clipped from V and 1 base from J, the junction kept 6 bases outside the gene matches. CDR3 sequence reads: CASSYRTGGNTEAFF. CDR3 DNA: TGCGCCAGCAGCTATCGGACAGGAGGGAACACTGAAGCTTTCTTT. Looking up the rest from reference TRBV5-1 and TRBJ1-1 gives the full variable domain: KAGVTQTPRYLIKTRGQQVTLSCSPISGHRSVSWYQQTPGQGLQFLFEYFSETQRNKGNFPGRFSGRQFSNSRSEMNVSTLELGDSALYLCASSYRTGGNTEAFFGQGTRLTVV.

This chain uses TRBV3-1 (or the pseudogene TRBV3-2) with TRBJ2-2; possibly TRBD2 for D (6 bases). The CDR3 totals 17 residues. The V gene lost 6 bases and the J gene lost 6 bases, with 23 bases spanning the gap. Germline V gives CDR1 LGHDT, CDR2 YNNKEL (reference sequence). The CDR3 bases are TGTGCCAGCAGAAAGAGGCTCGGTAGCGGAGTAGCCGGGGAGCTGTTTTTT. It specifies CASRKRLGSGVAGELFF.

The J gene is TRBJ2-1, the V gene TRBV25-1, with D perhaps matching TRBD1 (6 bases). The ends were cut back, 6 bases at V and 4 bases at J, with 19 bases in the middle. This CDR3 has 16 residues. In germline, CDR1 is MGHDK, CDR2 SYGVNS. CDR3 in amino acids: CASRAVQGIQYNEQFF. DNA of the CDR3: TGTGCCAGCAGAGCAGTTCAGGGGATACAATACAATGAGCAGTTCTTC.

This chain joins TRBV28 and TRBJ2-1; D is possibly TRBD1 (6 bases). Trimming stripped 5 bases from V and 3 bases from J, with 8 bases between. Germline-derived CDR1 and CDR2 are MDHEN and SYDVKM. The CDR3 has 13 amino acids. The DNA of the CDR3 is TGTGCCAGCAGTCCGGACAGCTACAATGAGCAGTTCTTC. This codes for CASSPDSYNEQFF.

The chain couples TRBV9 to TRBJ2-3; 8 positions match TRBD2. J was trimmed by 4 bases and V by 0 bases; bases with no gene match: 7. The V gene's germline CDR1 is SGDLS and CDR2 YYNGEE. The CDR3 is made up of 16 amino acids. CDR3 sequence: CASSVGATSVADTQYF. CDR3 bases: TGTGCCAGCAGCGTAGGGGCGACTAGCGTTGCAGATACGCAGTATTTT.

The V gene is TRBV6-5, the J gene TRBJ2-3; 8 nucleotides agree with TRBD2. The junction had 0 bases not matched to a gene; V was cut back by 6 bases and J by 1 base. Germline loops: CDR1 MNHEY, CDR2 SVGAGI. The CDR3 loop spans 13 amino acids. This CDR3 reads CASRTSGTDTQYF. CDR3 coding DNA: TGTGCCAGCAGGACTAGCGGCACAGATACGCAGTATTTT.

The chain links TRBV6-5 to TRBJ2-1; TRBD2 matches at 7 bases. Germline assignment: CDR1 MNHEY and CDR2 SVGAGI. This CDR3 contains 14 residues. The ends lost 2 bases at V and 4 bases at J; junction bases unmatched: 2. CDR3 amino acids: CASSYNGGYNEQFF. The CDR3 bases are TGTGCCAGCAGTTACAACGGGGGGTACAATGAGCAGTTCTTC.

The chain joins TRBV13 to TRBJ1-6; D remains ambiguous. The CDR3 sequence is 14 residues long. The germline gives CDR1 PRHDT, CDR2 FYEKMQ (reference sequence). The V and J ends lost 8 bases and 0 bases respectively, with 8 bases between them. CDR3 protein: CASRGSSYNSPLHF. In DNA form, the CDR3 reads TGTGCCAGCCGCGGGAGCTCCTATAATTCACCCCTCCACTTT. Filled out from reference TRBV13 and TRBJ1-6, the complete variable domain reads AAGVIQSPRHLIKEKRETATLKCYPIPRHDTVYWYQQGPGQDPQFLISFYEKMQSDKGSIPDRFSAQQFSDYHSELNMSSLELGDSALYFCASRGSSYNSPLHFGNGTRLTVT.

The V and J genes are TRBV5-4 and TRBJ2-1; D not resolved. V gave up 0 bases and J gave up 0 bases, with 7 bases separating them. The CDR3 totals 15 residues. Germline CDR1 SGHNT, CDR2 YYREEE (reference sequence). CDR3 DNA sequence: TGTGCCAGCAGCTTGGGGAGCACCTCCTACAATGAGCAGTTCTTC. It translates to CASSLGSTSYNEQFF.

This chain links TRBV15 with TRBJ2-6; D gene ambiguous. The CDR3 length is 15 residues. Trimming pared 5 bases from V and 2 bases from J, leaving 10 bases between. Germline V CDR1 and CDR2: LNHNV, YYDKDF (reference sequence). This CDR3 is CATSVERTGANVLTF. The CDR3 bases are TGTGCCACCAGCGTGGAGCGCACTGGGGCCAACGTCCTGACTTTC.

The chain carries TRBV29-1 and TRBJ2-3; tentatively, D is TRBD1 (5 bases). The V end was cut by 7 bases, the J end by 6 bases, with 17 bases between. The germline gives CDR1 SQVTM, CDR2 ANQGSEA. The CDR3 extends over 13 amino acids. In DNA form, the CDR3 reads TGCAGCGCCTCGGACACTTCTGGGGATACGCAGTATTTT. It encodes CSASDTSGDTQYF.

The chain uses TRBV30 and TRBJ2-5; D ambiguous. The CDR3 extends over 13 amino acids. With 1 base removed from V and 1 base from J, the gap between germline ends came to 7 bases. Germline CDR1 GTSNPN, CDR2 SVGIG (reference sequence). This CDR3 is CAWSGGSQETQYF. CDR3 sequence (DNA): TGTGCCTGGAGTGGCGGCAGCCAAGAGACCCAGTACTTC. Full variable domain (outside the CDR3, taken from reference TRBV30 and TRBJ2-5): SQTIHQWPATLVQPVGSPLSLECTVEGTSNPNLYWYRQAAGRGLQLLFYSVGIGQISSEVPQNLSASRPQDRQFILSSKKLLLSDSGFYLCAWSGGSQETQYFGPGTRLLVL.

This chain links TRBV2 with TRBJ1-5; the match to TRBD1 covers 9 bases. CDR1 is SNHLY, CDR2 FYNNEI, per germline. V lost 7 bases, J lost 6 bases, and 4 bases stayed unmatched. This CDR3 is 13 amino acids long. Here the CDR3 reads CASKGQGVQPQHF. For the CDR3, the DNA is TGTGCCAGCAAGGGACAGGGAGTTCAGCCCCAGCATTTT.

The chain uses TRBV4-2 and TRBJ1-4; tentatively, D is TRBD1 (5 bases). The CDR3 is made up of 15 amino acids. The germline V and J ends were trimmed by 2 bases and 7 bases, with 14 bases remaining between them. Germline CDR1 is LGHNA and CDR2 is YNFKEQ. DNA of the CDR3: TGTGCCAGCAGCCAAATGGGCGGGGGAACTGAAAAACTGTTTTTT. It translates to CASSQMGGGTEKLFF.

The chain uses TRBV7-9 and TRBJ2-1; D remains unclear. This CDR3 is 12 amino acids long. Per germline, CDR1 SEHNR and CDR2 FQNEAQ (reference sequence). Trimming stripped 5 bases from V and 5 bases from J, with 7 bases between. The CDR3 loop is CASSPTHNEQFF. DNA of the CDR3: TGTGCCAGCAGCCCTACCCACAATGAGCAGTTCTTC.

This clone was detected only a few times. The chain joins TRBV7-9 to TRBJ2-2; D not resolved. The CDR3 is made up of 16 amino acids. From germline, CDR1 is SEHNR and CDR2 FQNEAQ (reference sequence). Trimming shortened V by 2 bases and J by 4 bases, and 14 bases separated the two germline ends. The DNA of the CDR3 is TGTGCCAGCAGCTTAAAATTATCGCAACTCACCGGGGAGCTGTTTTTT. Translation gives CASSLKLSQLTGELFF. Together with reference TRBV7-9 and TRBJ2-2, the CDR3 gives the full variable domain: DTGVSQNPRHKITKRGQNVTFRCDPISEHNRLYWYRQTLGQGPEFLTYFQNEAQLEKSRLLSDRFSAERPKGSFSTLEIQRTEQGDSAMYLCASSLKLSQLTGELFFGEGSRLTVL.

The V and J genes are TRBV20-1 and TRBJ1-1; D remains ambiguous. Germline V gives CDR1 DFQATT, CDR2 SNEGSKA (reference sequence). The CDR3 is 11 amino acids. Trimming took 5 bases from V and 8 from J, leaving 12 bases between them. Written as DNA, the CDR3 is TGCAGTGCTGGGAGAAATGGGGAAGCTTTCTTT. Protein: CSAGRNGEAFF.

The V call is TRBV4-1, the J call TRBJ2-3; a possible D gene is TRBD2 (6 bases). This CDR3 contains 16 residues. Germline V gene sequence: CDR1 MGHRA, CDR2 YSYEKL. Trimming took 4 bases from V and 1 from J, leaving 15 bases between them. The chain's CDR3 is CASSLLAHTGTDTQYF. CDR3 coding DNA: TGCGCCAGCAGCCTACTAGCCCACACGGGCACAGATACGCAGTATTTT.

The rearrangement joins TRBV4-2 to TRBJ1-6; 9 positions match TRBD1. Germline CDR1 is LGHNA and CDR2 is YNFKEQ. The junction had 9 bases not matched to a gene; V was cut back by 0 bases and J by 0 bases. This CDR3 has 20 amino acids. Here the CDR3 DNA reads TGTGCCAGCAGCCAAGATAGGGGACAGGGAGAGGGCTCCTATAATTCACCCCTCCACTTT. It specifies CASSQDRGQGEGSYNSPLHF.